These 18 T cell receptor beta chains came from one sample sequenced in a study of intratumoral heterogeneity in liver cancer. Clones were sequenced by immunoSEQ multiplex PCR, and TCRdb holds only the in-frame ones, with some missing. Of more than 6,000 clones in the sample, around 50% were seen once. Multiple geographically separated regions of the hepatocellular carcinoma nodule were sampled separately. This material consisted of tumor tissue, taken before any cancer treatment. Source of these receptors: a man between 65 and 80 years old with hepatocellular carcinoma.

This chain connects TRBV10-3 to TRBJ2-7; TRBD2 is a possible D gene (6 bases). Trimming stripped 6 bases from V and 6 bases from J, with 9 bases between. Per the germline V gene, CDR1 is ENHRY and CDR2 is SYGVKD. The CDR3 extends over 11 amino acids. CDR3 in amino acids: CAISRGGEQYV. The CDR3, as DNA: TGTGCCATCAGCCGGGGAGGCGAGCAGTACGTC.

V usage is TRBV3-1 (or the pseudogene TRBV3-2) and J usage is TRBJ1-2; weak D call: TRBD1 (6 bases). Germline assignment: CDR1 LGHDT and CDR2 YNNKEL (reference sequence). CDR3 size: 15 residues. V dropped 2 bases and J dropped 7 bases, with 17 bases sitting between them. The CDR3 loop reads CASSQRDPGARGYTF. The CDR3, as DNA: TGTGCCAGCAGCCAAAGAGACCCGGGGGCGCGTGGCTACACCTTC.

The chain couples TRBV27 to TRBJ2-3; D is ambiguous. CDR3 length: 15 residues. Germline values: CDR1 MNHEY, CDR2 SMNVEV (reference sequence). V was cut by 2 bases and J by 0 bases, with 9 bases left in between. For the CDR3, the DNA is TGTGCCAGCAGTTTAGTCGGCCTAAGCACAGATACGCAGTATTTT. Protein sequence: CASSLVGLSTDTQYF.

The chain carries TRBV7-9 and TRBJ1-6; no firm D call. CDR3 length: 14 residues. CDR1 is SEHNR, CDR2 FQNEAQ, per germline (reference sequence). With 1 base removed from V and 4 bases from J, the gap between germline ends came to 5 bases. The CDR3: CASSLEQYNSPLHF. DNA of the CDR3: TGTGCCAGCAGCTTAGAACAGTATAATTCACCCCTCCACTTT.

This sequence joins TRBV19 and TRBJ2-1; no clear D. V was cut by 0 bases and J by 4 bases, with 16 bases left in between. The CDR3 is made up of 17 amino acids. Germline V lookup: CDR1 LNHDA, CDR2 SQIVND (reference sequence). For the CDR3, the DNA is TGTGCCAGTAGTATAGATTTGGTTCAGAGAAAGTACAATGAGCAGTTCTTC. It encodes CASSIDLVQRKYNEQFF.

This sequence joins TRBV30 and TRBJ1-6; a possible D gene is TRBD1 (5 bases). V was shortened by 0 bases and J by 7 bases, with 10 bases between the two germline ends. Germline assignment: CDR1 GTSNPN and CDR2 SVGIG (reference sequence). CDR3 size: 14 residues. This CDR3 reads CAWSVGRANSPLHF. CDR3 DNA: TGTGCCTGGAGTGTCGGCAGGGCCAATTCACCCCTCCACTTT.

V gene TRBV5-1 combines with J gene TRBJ2-2, with 8 bases aligning to TRBD2. V trimming: 8 bases; J trimming: 3 bases; junction bases outside the gene matches: 6. This CDR3 region has 14 residues. Germline V gene lookup returns CDR1 SGHRS and CDR2 YFSETQ. Written as DNA, the CDR3 is TGCGCCAGTCGGCGGGGGGCCGACACCGGGGAGCTGTTTTTT. Its protein is CASRRGADTGELFF.

V and J are TRBV5-4 and TRBJ2-2, with TRBD2 matching 8 bases. With V trimmed by 1 base and J by 3 bases, 8 bases remained unmatched. This CDR3 has 17 amino acids. CDR1 and CDR2 (germline): SGHNT, YYREEE (reference sequence). The CDR3 protein is CASSLKSGGADTGELFF. The CDR3 bases are TGTGCCAGCAGCTTGAAGTCCGGGGGGGCGGACACCGGGGAGCTGTTTTTT. The full variable domain, in which reference TRBV5-4 and TRBJ2-2 provide the parts outside the CDR3, is ETGVTQSPTHLIKTRGQQVTLRCSSQSGHNTVSWYQQALGQGPQFIFQYYREEENGRGNFPPRFSGLQFPNYSSELNVNALELDDSALYLCASSLKSGGADTGELFFGEGSRLTVL.

CDR3 bases: TGTGCCAGCAGCGTCCAAAATGAAAAACTGTTTTTT. It specifies CASSVQNEKLFF. The V and J genes are TRBV9 and TRBJ1-4; no firm D call. Trimming took off 2 bases at V and 5 bases at J, with 4 bases between the two ends. There are 12 residues in the CDR3. CDR1 is SGDLS and CDR2 is YYNGEE in the germline V gene.

This clone has more than one count but fewer than ten. The rearrangement joins TRBV7-3 to TRBJ2-1; D may be TRBD1 (6 bases). Germline V CDR1 and CDR2: SGHTA, FQGTGA. This CDR3 has 14 amino acids. V was clipped by 5 bases and J by 8 bases, with 16 bases between them. The CDR3 DNA reads TGTGCCAGCAGCCCTACAGGGTTAAGGGATGAGCAGTTCTTC. This sequence encodes CASSPTGLRDEQFF.

The V gene is TRBV2, the J gene TRBJ2-2; D possibly corresponds to TRBD2 (6 bases). Germline V lookup: CDR1 SNHLY, CDR2 FYNNEI. The V and J ends lost 4 bases and 6 bases respectively, with 15 bases between them. This CDR3 spans 15 amino acids. The CDR3 region is CASSGRGRAAGELFF. CDR3 DNA: TGTGCCAGCAGTGGGAGGGGCAGGGCGGCCGGGGAGCTGTTTTTT.

As for this clone: The junction differs from germline at one of its ends, possibly a read error. The rearrangement joins TRBV15 to TRBJ1-1; 7 nucleotides agree with TRBD1. Germline loops: CDR1 LNHNV, CDR2 YYDKDF (reference sequence). The CDR3 totals 16 residues. The CDR3 sequence: CATNRGNRGLNTEAFF. CDR3 bases: TGTGCCACCAACAGAGGAAACAGGGGATTGAACACTGAAGCTTTCTTT.

This clone was recorded only once. This CDR3 is CASTPVQGNTEAFF. CDR3 DNA: TGTGCCAGCACCCCCGTACAGGGGAACACTGAAGCTTTCTTT. The chain carries TRBV7-9 and TRBJ1-1; maybe TRBD1 (6 bases). Trimming cost V 7 bases and J 1 base, with 13 bases left between them. This CDR3 has 14 residues. The germline V gene encodes CDR1 SEHNR and CDR2 FQNEAQ (reference sequence).

The rearrangement uses TRBV7-8 and TRBJ2-7, with D unclear. Germline V lookup: CDR1 SGHVS, CDR2 FQNEAQ. CDR3 length: 13 residues. Trimming took 0 bases from V and 2 from J, leaving 5 bases between them. CDR3 region: CASSLAETYEQYV. The CDR3 DNA sequence: TGTGCCAGCAGCTTAGCGGAGACCTACGAGCAGTACGTC.

V gene TRBV28 combines with J gene TRBJ1-5; 10 bases fit TRBD1. Germline values: CDR1 MDHEN, CDR2 SYDVKM. This CDR3 is 18 amino acids long. J was trimmed by 2 bases and V by 6 bases; bases with no gene match: 13. In nucleotides, the CDR3 is TGTGCCAGCAGGCGATTCCGACAGGGGGCGAGTGGCAATCAGCCCCAGCATTTT. This gives the protein CASRRFRQGASGNQPQHF.

This clone turned up a few times. The chain uses TRBV10-3 and TRBJ2-5; D may be TRBD1 or TRBD2 (5 bases each). Trimming took 6 bases from V and 4 from J, leaving 21 bases between them. There are 16 residues in the CDR3. Germline V gene sequence: CDR1 ENHRY, CDR2 SYGVKD. The CDR3 DNA follows: TGTGCCATCAGCACCCCTACGGGGCCCGGTCCAGAGACCCAGTACTTC. Protein: CAISTPTGPGPETQYF.

There are a few counts of this clone. The chain is built from TRBV15 and TRBJ1-2, with 7 positions matching TRBD1. Germline CDR1 is LNHNV and CDR2 is YYDKDF (reference sequence). There are 14 residues in the CDR3. With V trimmed by 1 base and J by 4 bases, 3 bases remained unmatched. The CDR3 DNA is TGTGCCACCAGCAGAGCCCGGGACAGCTATGGCTACACCTTC. As protein: CATSRARDSYGYTF.

The genes are TRBV7-3 and TRBJ2-1; D tentatively fits TRBD1 or TRBD2 (6 bases each). This CDR3 is 14 amino acids long. The germline gives CDR1 SGHTA, CDR2 FQGTGA. Trimming removed 3 bases from V and 7 bases from J, with 13 bases in between. CDR3 in DNA: TGTGCCAGCAGCTTGCTTGGGGGGCGGAATGAGCAGTTCTTC. The encoded protein is CASSLLGGRNEQFF.